The rows below give T cell receptor beta chains drawn from one sample of a study of blood T cell repertoires in COVID-19. Generated by immunoSEQ multiplex PCR, the TCRdb table keeps only in-frame clones and is missing some. The sample includes 250,000 to 300,000 clones, roughly 86% seen only once; the top ten take 1.9%. Specimen: PBMCs or T cells enriched from blood (not recorded which). These receptor sequences come from a woman between 55 and 75 years old who had recovered from COVID-19. The CDR3 runs from the conserved cysteine through the conserved F or W.

CDR3: CASSLDSPPSASTYGYTF; J: TRBJ1-2; V: TRBV11-2
CDR3: CASSLARDSKDSEQYF; J: TRBJ2-7; V: TRBV5-1
CDR3: CASSPGDGGRDEQYF; J: TRBJ2-7; V: TRBV7-6
CDR3: CASSSTSVNEQFF; J: TRBJ2-1; V: TRBV9
CDR3: CASSFADRGGAFF; J: TRBJ1-1; V: TRBV28
CDR3: CASSQGPTSSIVYNEQFF; J: TRBJ2-1; V: TRBV19
CDR3: CASLGASGSSVEQYF; J: TRBJ2-7; V: TRBV2
CDR3: CASSESSPSKGYMNTEAFF; J: TRBJ1-1; V: TRBV10-1
CDR3: CASSLAAADTQYF; J: TRBJ2-3; V: TRBV7-3
CDR3: CARPTATMNTEAFF; J: TRBJ1-1; V: TRBV2
CDR3: CASSGEGSIYGYTF; J: TRBJ1-2; V: TRBV9